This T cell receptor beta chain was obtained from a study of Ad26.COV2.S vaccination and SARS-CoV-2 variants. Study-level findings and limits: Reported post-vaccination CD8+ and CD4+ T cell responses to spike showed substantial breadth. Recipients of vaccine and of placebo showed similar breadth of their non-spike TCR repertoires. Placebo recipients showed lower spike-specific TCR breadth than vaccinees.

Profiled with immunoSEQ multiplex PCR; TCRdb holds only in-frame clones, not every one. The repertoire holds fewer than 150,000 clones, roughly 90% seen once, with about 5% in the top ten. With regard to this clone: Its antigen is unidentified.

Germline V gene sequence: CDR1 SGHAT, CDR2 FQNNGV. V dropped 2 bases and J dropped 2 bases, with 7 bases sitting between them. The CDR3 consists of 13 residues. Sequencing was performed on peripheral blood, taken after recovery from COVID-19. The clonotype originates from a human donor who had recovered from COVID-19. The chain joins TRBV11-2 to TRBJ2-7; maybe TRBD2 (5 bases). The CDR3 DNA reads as TGTGCCAGCAGCTTAATAGCGACCTACGAGCAGTACTTC. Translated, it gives CASSLIATYEQYF. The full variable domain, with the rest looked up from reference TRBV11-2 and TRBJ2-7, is EAGVAQSPRYKIIEKRQSVAFWCNPISGHATLYWYQQILGQGPKLLIQFQNNGVVDDSQLPKDRFSAERLKGVDSTLKIQPAKLEDSAVYLCASSLIATYEQYFGPGTRLTVT.